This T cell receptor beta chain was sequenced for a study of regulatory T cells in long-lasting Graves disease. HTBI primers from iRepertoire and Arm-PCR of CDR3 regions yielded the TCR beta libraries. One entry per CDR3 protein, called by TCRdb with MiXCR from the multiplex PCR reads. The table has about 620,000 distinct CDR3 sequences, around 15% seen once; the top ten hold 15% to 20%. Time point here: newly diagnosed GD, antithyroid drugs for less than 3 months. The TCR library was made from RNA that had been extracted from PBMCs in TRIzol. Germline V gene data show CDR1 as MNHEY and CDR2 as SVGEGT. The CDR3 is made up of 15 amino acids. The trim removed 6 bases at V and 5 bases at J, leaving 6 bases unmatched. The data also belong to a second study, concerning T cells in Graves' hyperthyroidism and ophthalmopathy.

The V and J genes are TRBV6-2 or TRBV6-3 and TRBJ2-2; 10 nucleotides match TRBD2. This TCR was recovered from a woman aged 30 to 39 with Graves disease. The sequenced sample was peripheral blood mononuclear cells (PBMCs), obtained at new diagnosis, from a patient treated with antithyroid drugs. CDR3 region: CASSIAGGSTGELFF. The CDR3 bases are TGTGCCAGCAGCATAGCGGGAGGAAGTACCGGGGAGCTGTTTTTT.